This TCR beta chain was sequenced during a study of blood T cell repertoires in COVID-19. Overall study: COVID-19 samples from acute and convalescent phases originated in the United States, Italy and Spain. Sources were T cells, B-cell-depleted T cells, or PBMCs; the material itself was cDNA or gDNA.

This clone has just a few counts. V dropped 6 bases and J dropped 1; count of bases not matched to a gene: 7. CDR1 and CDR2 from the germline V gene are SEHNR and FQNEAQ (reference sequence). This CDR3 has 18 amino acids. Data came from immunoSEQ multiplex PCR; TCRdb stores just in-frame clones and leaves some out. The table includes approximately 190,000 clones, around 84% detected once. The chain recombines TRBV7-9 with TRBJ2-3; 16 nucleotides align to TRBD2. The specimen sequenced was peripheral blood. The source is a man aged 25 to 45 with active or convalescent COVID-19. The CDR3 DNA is TGTGCCAGCAGACCTGGGACTAGCGGGGGGGCCGGCACAGATACGCAGTATTTT. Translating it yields CASRPGTSGGAGTDTQYF. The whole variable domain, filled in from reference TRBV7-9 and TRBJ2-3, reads DTGVSQNPRHKITKRGQNVTFRCDPISEHNRLYWYRQTLGQGPEFLTYFQNEAQLEKSRLLSDRFSAERPKGSFSTLEIQRTEQGDSAMYLCASRPGTSGGAGTDTQYFGPGTRLTVL.